These 17 T cell receptor beta chains came from one sample sequenced in a study of CD8 T cells in Susac syndrome. After extraction with the RNeasy kit, about 0.45 to 1 ug of the RNA was reverse transcribed using random hexamers. TCRdb re-derived calls from the immunoSEQ multiplex PCR reads in MiXCR, one entry per CDR3 protein. The table includes around 62,000 distinct CDR3 sequences, 90% to 95% detected once. The material sequenced was CD8+ T cells from PBMCs. These receptors all stem from a human donor in good health.

The chain uses TRBV7-2 and TRBJ2-1; D might be TRBD2 (7 bases). V lost 5 bases and J 3 bases, leaving 14 bases between the germline ends. The length of the CDR3 is 15 residues. Germline V CDR1 and CDR2: SGHTA, FQGNSA. This CDR3 is CASSPLGGVYNEQFF. The CDR3 coding sequence is TGTGCCAGCAGCCCTCTAGGGGGGGTCTACAATGAGCAGTTCTTC.

The V gene is TRBV6-5, the J gene TRBJ2-7; tentative D call: TRBD1 (6 bases). The CDR3 covers 16 residues. The V gene's germline CDR1 is MNHEY and CDR2 SVGAGI. Trimming removed 0 bases from V and 0 bases from J, with 12 bases in between. Here the CDR3 DNA reads TGTGCCAGCAGTTACTCCAGGGGCCACCTCTCCTACGAGCAGTACTTC. Its translation is CASSYSRGHLSYEQYF.

This chain links TRBV7-2 with TRBJ2-7; 8 bases agree with TRBD1. The V and J ends lost 4 bases and 3 bases, in that order; junction bases with no gene match: 5. The germline V gene encodes CDR1 SGHTA and CDR2 FQGNSA. This CDR3 comprises 14 residues. The DNA for the CDR3 is TGTGCCAGCAGCTCAGGGGGCGCTTACTACGAGCAGTACTTC. Translated, it gives CASSSGGAYYEQYF. Variable domain in full (rest from reference TRBV7-2 and TRBJ2-7): GAGVSQSPSNKVTEKGKDVELRCDPISGHTALYWYRQSLGQGLEFLIYFQGNSAPDKSGLPSDRFSAERTGGSVSTLTIQRTQQEDSAVYLCASSSGGAYYEQYFGPGTRLTVT.

The rearrangement joins TRBV6-6 to TRBJ1-2; 7 bases fit TRBD1. The ends lost 7 bases at V and 7 bases at J; junction bases unmatched: 12. Germline CDR1 reads MNHNY; CDR2 reads SVGAGI (reference sequence). The CDR3 length is 14 residues. CDR3 region: CASTPVNRGSGYTF. DNA of the CDR3: TGTGCCAGCACCCCGGTTAACAGGGGAAGTGGCTACACCTTC.

The chain couples TRBV2 to TRBJ2-1; 9 bases are a match to TRBD2. There are 14 residues in the CDR3. Germline V gene data show CDR1 as SNHLY and CDR2 as FYNNEI. Trimming removed 6 bases from V and 6 bases from J; junction bases left unmatched: 6. As DNA, the CDR3 is TGTGCCAGCAGATGGGCTAGCGGGGTCAATGAGCAGTTCTTC. Translation: CASRWASGVNEQFF.

This chain uses TRBV3-1 with TRBJ2-5, with D unclear. This CDR3 spans 14 amino acids. Germline CDR1 is LGHDT and CDR2 is YNNKEL (reference sequence). The V and J ends lost 7 bases and 1 base respectively, with 13 bases between them. The CDR3: CASTPDGTQETQYF. The CDR3 DNA is TGTGCCAGCACCCCGGACGGAACCCAAGAGACCCAGTACTTC.

The chain links TRBV27 to TRBJ1-5; D ambiguous. The V gene's germline CDR1 is MNHEY and CDR2 SMNVEV (reference sequence). Trimming removed 0 bases from V and 2 bases from J, with 14 bases in between. This CDR3 is 17 amino acids long. The CDR3 DNA sequence: TGTGCCAGCAGTTTATCTGGAGTGGCTGGCGGCAATCAGCCCCAGCATTTT. It translates to CASSLSGVAGGNQPQHF.

The chain is built from TRBV30 and TRBJ1-5; maybe TRBD1 (5 bases). With 1 base removed from V and 6 bases from J, the gap between germline ends came to 7 bases. The CDR3 spans 12 residues. CDR1 is GTSNPN, CDR2 SVGIG, per germline (reference sequence). The CDR3 loop reads CAWSDGGQPQHF. The CDR3 DNA reads TGTGCCTGGAGTGACGGGGGTCAGCCCCAGCATTTT.

The chain couples TRBV5-1 to TRBJ2-3, with 9 bases that match TRBD1. V gave up 3 bases and J gave up 9 bases; unmatched junction bases: 20. The CDR3 contains 18 residues. Germline V gene sequence: CDR1 SGHRS, CDR2 YFSETQ. Written as DNA, the CDR3 is TGCGCCAGCAGCTGGGGGACAGGGACCACCGTCACTTTGGACACGCAGTATTTT. It codes for CASSWGTGTTVTLDTQYF.

The chain recombines TRBV6-2 or TRBV6-3 with TRBJ2-1; TRBD1 aligns across 8 bases. CDR3 size: 16 residues. The germline V gene has CDR1 MNHEY and CDR2 SVGEGT. Unmatched junction bases numbered 11, after V lost 7 bases and J lost 3 bases. CDR3 sequence reads: CASTKRRTGIYNEQFF. DNA of the CDR3: TGTGCCAGCACCAAACGAAGGACAGGGATCTACAATGAGCAGTTCTTC.

The chain combines TRBV6-8 with TRBJ1-6; unclear D gene. CDR3 length: 8 amino acids. V lost 7 bases to trimming and J lost 15 bases, with 4 bases between them. CDR1 MNHGY and CDR2 SAAAGT come from the germline V gene. DNA for the CDR3: TGTGCCAGCAACCGCCTCCACTTT. Protein product: CASNRLHF.

For the CDR3, the DNA is TGTGCCAGCAGTTACCCCGGGGCGGCGCAGTATTTT. Its protein product is CASSYPGAAQYF. V gene TRBV6-5 combines with J gene TRBJ2-3, with D tentatively TRBD1 or TRBD2 (5 bases each). The CDR3 consists of 12 residues. Germline lookup yields CDR1 MNHEY and CDR2 SVGAGI. Trimming took off 2 bases at V and 10 bases at J, with 10 bases between the two ends.

The V gene is TRBV28, the J gene TRBJ2-7, with a weak D call TRBD1 (5 bases). The CDR3 consists of 14 residues. V was shortened by 3 bases and J by 2 bases, with 11 bases between the two germline ends. Looked up from germline, CDR1 is MDHEN and CDR2 is SYDVKM. CDR3 region: CASSFSPTAYEQYF. CDR3 in DNA: TGTGCCAGCAGTTTTTCCCCGACAGCCTACGAGCAGTACTTC.

The rearrangement uses TRBV9 and TRBJ2-5; no firm D call. The length of the CDR3 is 14 residues. The germline V gene encodes CDR1 SGDLS and CDR2 YYNGEE. V was cut by 0 bases and J by 1 base, with 7 bases left in between. CDR3 bases: TGTGCCAGCAGCGTAGAGATCTCCCAAGAGACCCAGTACTTC. Its protein product is CASSVEISQETQYF.

The chain is built from TRBV23-1 and TRBJ1-5; 7 nucleotides agree with TRBD1. TRBV23-1 is treated as an ORF (open reading frame) with a function not yet certain. V was pared by 8 bases and J by 2 bases, with 12 bases of the junction left unmatched. This CDR3 has 16 residues. The CDR3 coding sequence is TGCGCCAGCGTGCGACAGGGAGCTTCTTGCAATCAGCCCCAGCATTTT. This sequence encodes CASVRQGASCNQPQHF.

The chain joins TRBV7-9 to TRBJ1-5; TRBD1 matches 7 bases. V shed 5 bases and J 5 bases; nucleotides not matched to a gene: 6. The CDR3 has 14 amino acids. Per germline, CDR1 SEHNR and CDR2 FQNEAQ (reference sequence). CDR3 sequence (DNA): TGTGCCAGCAGCGACGGGACAGTCGATCAGCCCCAGCATTTT. Protein: CASSDGTVDQPQHF.

This clonotype is a singleton in its sample. CDR3 bases: TGTGCCAGCAGTTACTCTTCAATCTACGAGCAGTACTTC. Residues: CASSYSSIYEQYF. The chain joins TRBV6-5 to TRBJ2-7, with D uncertain. Trimming pared 0 bases from V and 3 bases from J, leaving 6 bases between. The CDR3 is 13 residues long. Germline CDR1 and CDR2: MNHEY and SVGAGI.